The 31 T cell receptor beta chains given below trace back to one sample, sequenced in a study of cytomegalovirus exposure and HLA in healthy donors. The PCR contained 60 Vbeta and 13 Jbeta primers. Sequencing used immunoSEQ multiplex PCR; TCRdb keeps in-frame clones, though not all of them. This table has 100,000 or so clones, 12% appearing once. The material sequenced was PBMCs. These receptors all come from a man aged 40-49 years in good health and CMV-seropositive.

This clone was picked up a small number of times. This chain connects TRBV4-1 to TRBJ2-7; TRBD1 might be the D (5 bases). There are 18 residues in the CDR3. Trimming removed 0 bases from V and 1 base from J, with 19 bases in between. Per the germline V gene, CDR1 is MGHRA and CDR2 is YSYEKL. CDR3 loop: CASSQDLFSVYRSYEQYF. The CDR3 coding sequence is TGCGCCAGCAGCCAAGATCTATTTTCGGTTTACAGGTCCTACGAGCAGTACTTC.

In its sample, this clone was seen a few times. This chain uses TRBV28 with TRBJ2-7; 12 positions match TRBD2. There are 15 residues in the CDR3. Germline-derived CDR1 and CDR2 are MDHEN and SYDVKM. J was trimmed by 6 bases and V by 4 bases; bases with no gene match: 7. CDR3 in amino acids: CASSWGTSGPLEQYF. CDR3 in DNA: TGTGCCAGCAGTTGGGGGACTAGCGGGCCCCTCGAGCAGTACTTC.

This clone appeared a few times. V usage is TRBV6-1 and J usage is TRBJ2-5; D gene uncertain. The CDR3 sequence is 13 residues long. Germline V CDR1 and CDR2: MNHNS, SASEGT. Trimming took off 6 bases at V and 0 bases at J, with 8 bases between the two ends. The DNA for the CDR3 is TGTGCCAGCAGGGTTAACAACCAAGAGACCCAGTACTTC. It yields the protein CASRVNNQETQYF.

The chain joins TRBV2 to TRBJ2-2, with TRBD1 matching over 7 bases. The V gene end was trimmed by 3 bases and the J gene end by 0 bases; junction bases not matched to a gene: 4. The germline CDR1 and CDR2 sequences are SNHLY and FYNNEI. CDR3 length: 16 amino acids. For the CDR3, the DNA is TGTGCCAGCAGTGATGGACAGGCTTCGAACACCGGGGAGCTGTTTTTT. Residues: CASSDGQASNTGELFF.

In DNA form, the CDR3 reads TGTGCCAGCAGTACACCTCGGAACACTGAAGCTTTCTTT. This translates into CASSTPRNTEAFF. This rearrangement joins TRBV28 to TRBJ1-1; no firm D call. Trimming left V 5 bases short and J 1 base short, with 8 bases between. Germline lookup yields CDR1 MDHEN and CDR2 SYDVKM. CDR3 length: 13 residues.

The V call is TRBV7-2, the J call TRBJ2-1; 11 bases align to TRBD1. The V gene end was trimmed by 1 base and the J gene end by 9 bases; junction bases not matched to a gene: 5. This CDR3 spans 15 amino acids. The germline CDR1 and CDR2 sequences are SGHTA and FQGNSA. The CDR3 DNA sequence: TGTGCCAGCAGCTTAGGGGGGGGACAGGGGGTTGAGCAGTTCTTC. It is translated as CASSLGGGQGVEQFF.

This chain uses TRBV9 with TRBJ2-6; possibly TRBD2 for D (5 bases). Trimming stripped 4 bases from V and 1 base from J, with 15 bases between. Per the germline V gene, CDR1 is SGDLS and CDR2 is YYNGEE. The CDR3 extends over 17 amino acids. The CDR3: CASSPQEGWSGANVLTF. The CDR3 DNA follows: TGTGCCAGCAGCCCCCAAGAGGGATGGTCTGGGGCCAACGTCCTGACTTTC. Full variable domain (remainder filled in from reference TRBV9 and TRBJ2-6): DSGVTQTPKHLITATGQRVTLRCSPRSGDLSVYWYQQSLDQGLQFLIQYYNGEERAKGNILERFSAQQFPDLHSELNLSSLELGDSALYFCASSPQEGWSGANVLTFGAGSRLTVL.

The sample holds a few counts of this clone. The chain carries TRBV5-1 and TRBJ2-5; 8 nucleotides align to TRBD2. The CDR3 totals 16 residues. Trimming removed 0 bases from V and 5 bases from J; junction bases left unmatched: 9. Germline CDR1 is SGHRS and CDR2 is YFSETQ. The CDR3 reads CASSLGGSGRWETQYF. In DNA form, the CDR3 reads TGCGCCAGCAGCTTGGGGGGCAGCGGGAGATGGGAGACCCAGTACTTC.

This clone was counted a few times. This chain connects TRBV6-6 to TRBJ2-2; unclear D gene. The CDR3 contains 16 residues. Germline lookup yields CDR1 MNHNY and CDR2 SVGAGI (reference sequence). Trimming cost V 0 bases and J 5 bases, with 13 bases left between them. The CDR3 here is CASSYSSLVRTGELFF. CDR3 bases: TGTGCCAGCAGTTACTCGAGTCTAGTACGGACCGGGGAGCTGTTTTTT.

This sequence joins TRBV27 and TRBJ2-7, with D perhaps TRBD2 (6 bases). CDR1 and CDR2 from the germline V gene are MNHEY and SMNVEV (reference sequence). CDR3 size: 12 residues. V was trimmed by 8 bases and J by 1 base, leaving 9 bases between them. As DNA, the CDR3 is TGTGCCAGCGCGGGGTCGTCCTACGAGCAGTACTTC. It specifies CASAGSSYEQYF.

CDR3 DNA sequence: TGTGCCAGCAGCTTAGTCACTAGCGGGAGTAAGCAGTATTTT. Translation: CASSLVTSGSKQYF. V gene TRBV7-2 combines with J gene TRBJ2-3; TRBD2 aligns across 11 bases. The CDR3 consists of 14 residues. The germline CDR1 and CDR2 sequences are SGHTA and FQGNSA. V shed 1 base, J shed 11 bases, and the junction held 5 bases outside the gene matches.

The chain employs TRBV7-5 and TRBJ2-2; the D segment call TRBD2 is taken from the table without a DNA check. TRBV7-5 constitutes a pseudogene. The CDR3 extends over 16 amino acids. CDR3 DNA sequence: TGTGCCATAAGGGGTCCCGGGACTAGCATAAGCGGGGAGCTGTTTTTT. Protein product: CAIRGPGTSISGELFF.

This clone has more than one count but fewer than ten. The CDR3 region is CASSSSGGGSGNTIYF. In nucleotides, the CDR3 is TGTGCCAGCAGTTCTTCCGGGGGGGGTTCTGGAAACACCATATATTTT. The gene calls are TRBV28 and TRBJ1-3; tentatively, D is TRBD1 (5 bases). This CDR3 has 16 residues. Germline CDR1 MDHEN, CDR2 SYDVKM. The ends were cut back, 4 bases at V and 1 base at J, with 14 bases in the middle.

Notes on this clone: At one of its ends the junction is not consistent with the germline gene, which may arise from a read error. The chain employs TRBV29-1 and TRBJ1-2; D ambiguous. The CDR3 loop spans 9 amino acids. From germline, CDR1 is SQVTM and CDR2 ANQGSEA. CDR3 loop: CSAGGGYPF. The CDR3 region has the DNA TGCAGCGCCGGAGGCGGCTACCCCTTC.

The genes are TRBV28 and TRBJ1-1, with D possibly TRBD1 on 6 matching bases. CDR3 size: 16 residues. V was pared by 3 bases and J by 0 bases, with 14 bases between. The V gene's germline CDR1 is MDHEN and CDR2 SYDVKM. The CDR3 here is CASSFHGTPMNTEAFF. As DNA, the CDR3 is TGTGCCAGCAGTTTCCACGGGACACCGATGAACACTGAAGCTTTCTTT. The whole variable domain, filled in from reference TRBV28 and TRBJ1-1, reads DVKVTQSSRYLVKRTGEKVFLECVQDMDHENMFWYRQDPGLGLRLIYFSYDVKMKEKGDIPEGYSVSREKKERFSLILESASTNQTSMYLCASSFHGTPMNTEAFFGQGTRLTVV.

This clone was detected only a few times. The J gene is TRBJ2-7, the V gene TRBV11-2, with D possibly matching TRBD1 (6 bases). The ends were cut back, 2 bases at V and 6 bases at J, with 14 bases in the middle. The CDR3 is made up of 14 amino acids. Germline loops: CDR1 SGHAT, CDR2 FQNNGV. The CDR3 sequence: CASSLIQGHGEQYF. The CDR3 nucleotides are TGTGCCAGCAGCTTAATCCAGGGGCATGGCGAGCAGTACTTC. The full variable domain, rest sourced from reference TRBV11-2 and TRBJ2-7, is EAGVAQSPRYKIIEKRQSVAFWCNPISGHATLYWYQQILGQGPKLLIQFQNNGVVDDSQLPKDRFSAERLKGVDSTLKIQPAKLEDSAVYLCASSLIQGHGEQYFGPGTRLTVT.

The V gene is TRBV29-1, the J gene TRBJ1-1; 8 positions agree with TRBD1. The V gene's germline CDR1 is SQVTM and CDR2 ANQGSEA. Trimming at V came to 3 bases and at J to 2 bases, leaving 5 bases not matched to a gene. The CDR3 is made up of 14 amino acids. The CDR3 DNA reads as TGCAGCGTTGAGACAGGGGTCCGAAACACTGAAGCTTTCTTT. Encoded protein: CSVETGVRNTEAFF.

This clone appeared a few times. The V call is TRBV5-6, the J call TRBJ2-5, with a tentative D call TRBD1 (6 bases). Germline V lookup: CDR1 SGHDT, CDR2 YYEEEE. The CDR3 consists of 14 residues. V was shortened by 4 bases and J by 1 base, with 11 bases between the two germline ends. CDR3 DNA: TGTGCCAGCAGCCCCGGACAGCCCCAAGAGACCCAGTACTTC. Its translation: CASSPGQPQETQYF.

This clone was observed a few times. CDR3 loop: CASSLVGQGLAGYTF. DNA for the CDR3: TGTGCCAGCAGCCTCGTGGGACAGGGGCTTGCTGGCTACACCTTC. The V gene is TRBV7-2, the J gene TRBJ1-2, with 10 bases that match TRBD1. V dropped 5 bases and J dropped 7; count of bases not matched to a gene: 10. Germline CDR1 SGHTA, CDR2 FQGNSA. The CDR3 is 15 residues long.

The rearrangement joins TRBV27 to TRBJ1-2; D is perhaps TRBD1 (5 bases). V was shortened by 1 base and J by 7 bases, with 13 bases between the two germline ends. The germline CDR1 and CDR2 sequences are MNHEY and SMNVEV (reference sequence). The CDR3 is made up of 14 amino acids. The CDR3 here is CASSLLAGQGGYTF. CDR3 coding DNA: TGTGCCAGCAGTTTATTGGCCGGTCAGGGTGGCTACACCTTC.

This chain connects TRBV11-2 to TRBJ2-7, with 10 positions matching TRBD1. Germline V CDR1 and CDR2: SGHAT, FQNNGV. This CDR3 has 15 residues. V dropped 5 bases and J dropped 4; count of bases not matched to a gene: 8. CDR3 sequence reads: CASSPRQGAAYEQYF. CDR3 sequence (DNA): TGTGCCAGCAGCCCCAGACAGGGGGCTGCGTACGAGCAGTACTTC.

This clone has just a few counts. V gene TRBV19 combines with J gene TRBJ1-1, with TRBD1 as a possible D gene (5 bases). Germline V CDR1 and CDR2: LNHDA, SQIVND (reference sequence). The V gene lost 10 bases and the J gene lost 4 bases, with 19 bases spanning the gap. The CDR3 runs 14 residues. CDR3 nucleotides: TGTGCCACCTCAGATCAGGGAGGGAGCACTGAAGCTTTCTTT. This encodes CATSDQGGSTEAFF.

The rearrangement links TRBV7-2 to TRBJ2-7; D is undetermined. The CDR3 is made up of 14 amino acids. The V gene's germline CDR1 is SGHTA and CDR2 FQGNSA. The V and J ends lost 3 bases and 6 bases respectively, with 15 bases between them. Here the CDR3 reads CASSFDSPPSEQYF. The CDR3 nucleotides are TGTGCCAGCAGCTTCGACTCCCCCCCCAGCGAGCAGTACTTC.

This clone has more than one count but fewer than ten. The CDR3 nucleotides are TGTGCCAGCAGCCTTACAGGGTATGAGCAGTTCTTC. Encoded protein: CASSLTGYEQFF. The chain joins TRBV13 to TRBJ2-1; a possible D gene is TRBD1 (6 bases). The CDR3 consists of 12 residues. Per the germline V gene, CDR1 is PRHDT and CDR2 is FYEKMQ (reference sequence). Between the trimmed V and J ends, which lost 5 bases and 8 bases, there was a span of 10 bases.

This clone occurred a few times. The chain joins TRBV2 to TRBJ2-7; 8 positions match TRBD1. J lost 8 bases, V lost 3 bases, and 6 bases had no gene match. The V gene's germline CDR1 is SNHLY and CDR2 FYNNEI. The CDR3 is 13 amino acids. In nucleotides, the CDR3 is TGTGCCAGCAGTGAGGGGTCAGGGGGCAAGCAGTACTTC. It yields the protein CASSEGSGGKQYF.

The chain links TRBV27 to TRBJ2-7, with a tentative D call TRBD2 (6 bases). Germline V gives CDR1 MNHEY, CDR2 SMNVEV (reference sequence). Trimming took 0 bases from V and 7 from J, leaving 13 bases between them. The CDR3 is 14 amino acids. CDR3 DNA sequence: TGTGCCAGCAGTTTATCGGGACTCGGCAGGGAGCAGTACTTC. It encodes CASSLSGLGREQYF.

The sample holds a few counts of this clone. The chain links TRBV5-1 to TRBJ1-2; D is uncertain. CDR3 size: 15 residues. V lost 0 bases and J 2 bases, leaving 11 bases between the germline ends. CDR1 and CDR2 from the germline V gene are SGHRS and YFSETQ. CDR3: CASSLGQPRNYGYTF. The CDR3 coding sequence is TGCGCCAGCAGCTTGGGGCAACCGCGGAACTATGGCTACACCTTC.

The table lists this clone with a count of one. The genes are TRBV7-8 and TRBJ2-5; 7 bases agree with TRBD1. The CDR3 runs 16 residues. The germline V gene encodes CDR1 SGHVS and CDR2 FQNEAQ. The J segment lost 6 bases and the V segment lost 0 bases, leaving 10 bases of the junction unmatched. CDR3 residues: CASSLAMRQGTKTQYF. In DNA, the CDR3 is TGTGCCAGCAGCTTAGCGATGCGACAGGGTACGAAGACCCAGTACTTC.

The chain employs TRBV4-2 and TRBJ1-6, with D maybe TRBD1 (6 bases). CDR3 size: 16 residues. The V end lost 0 bases, the J end lost 4 bases, and 10 bases lay between the germline ends. Germline V gene lookup returns CDR1 LGHNA and CDR2 YNFKEQ. The CDR3, as DNA: TGTGCCAGCAGCCAAGATCGAGGGGGTTATAATTCACCCCTCCACTTT. Its translation is CASSQDRGGYNSPLHF.

In this sample, this clone turned up a few times. The chain carries TRBV6-5 and TRBJ2-7, with D possibly TRBD2 on 5 matching bases. The germline V gene has CDR1 MNHEY and CDR2 SVGAGI. CDR3 length: 14 amino acids. V lost 5 bases to trimming and J lost 2 bases, with 13 bases between them. This CDR3 is CASSPPGIPYEQYF. As DNA, the CDR3 is TGTGCCAGCAGTCCCCCCGGGATCCCCTACGAGCAGTACTTC.

This sequence joins TRBV30 and TRBJ2-7, with 8 nucleotides matching TRBD1. Trimming cost V 2 bases and J 2 bases; bases outside gene matches: 2. Per germline, CDR1 GTSNPN and CDR2 SVGIG (reference sequence). This CDR3 contains 13 residues. The CDR3 sequence is CAWSQDRAYEQYF. The CDR3, as DNA: TGTGCCTGGAGTCAGGACAGGGCCTACGAGCAGTACTTC.